This T cell receptor (beta chain) was identified in a study of regulatory T cells in long-lasting Graves disease. With 3 bases removed from V and 3 bases from J, the gap between germline ends came to 9 bases. Germline lookup yields CDR1 SGDLS and CDR2 YYNGEE. The CDR3 runs 14 residues. This clonotype has a count of ten or more. Time point: newly diagnosed GD, antithyroid drugs for less than 3 months. The TCR library used RNA extracted from PBMCs. Arm-PCR of CDR3 regions and iRepertoire HTBI primers were the basis on which TCR beta libraries were built. TCRdb re-analysed the multiplex PCR reads in MiXCR, keeping a single row per CDR3 protein. The sample lists about 540,000 distinct CDR3 sequences; about 13% were seen once. These same data were also listed under a study on T cells in Graves' hyperthyroidism and ophthalmopathy.

The chain combines TRBV9 with TRBJ2-2, with D perhaps TRBD2 (6 bases). The specimen comprised peripheral blood mononuclear cells (PBMCs), sampled at new diagnosis, from a patient treated with antithyroid drugs. The TCR originated in a man between 25 and 39 years old with Graves disease. The CDR3 DNA follows: TGTGCCAGCAGCGGCCGGGGGTACACCGGGGAGCTGTTTTTT. This gives the protein CASSGRGYTGELFF.